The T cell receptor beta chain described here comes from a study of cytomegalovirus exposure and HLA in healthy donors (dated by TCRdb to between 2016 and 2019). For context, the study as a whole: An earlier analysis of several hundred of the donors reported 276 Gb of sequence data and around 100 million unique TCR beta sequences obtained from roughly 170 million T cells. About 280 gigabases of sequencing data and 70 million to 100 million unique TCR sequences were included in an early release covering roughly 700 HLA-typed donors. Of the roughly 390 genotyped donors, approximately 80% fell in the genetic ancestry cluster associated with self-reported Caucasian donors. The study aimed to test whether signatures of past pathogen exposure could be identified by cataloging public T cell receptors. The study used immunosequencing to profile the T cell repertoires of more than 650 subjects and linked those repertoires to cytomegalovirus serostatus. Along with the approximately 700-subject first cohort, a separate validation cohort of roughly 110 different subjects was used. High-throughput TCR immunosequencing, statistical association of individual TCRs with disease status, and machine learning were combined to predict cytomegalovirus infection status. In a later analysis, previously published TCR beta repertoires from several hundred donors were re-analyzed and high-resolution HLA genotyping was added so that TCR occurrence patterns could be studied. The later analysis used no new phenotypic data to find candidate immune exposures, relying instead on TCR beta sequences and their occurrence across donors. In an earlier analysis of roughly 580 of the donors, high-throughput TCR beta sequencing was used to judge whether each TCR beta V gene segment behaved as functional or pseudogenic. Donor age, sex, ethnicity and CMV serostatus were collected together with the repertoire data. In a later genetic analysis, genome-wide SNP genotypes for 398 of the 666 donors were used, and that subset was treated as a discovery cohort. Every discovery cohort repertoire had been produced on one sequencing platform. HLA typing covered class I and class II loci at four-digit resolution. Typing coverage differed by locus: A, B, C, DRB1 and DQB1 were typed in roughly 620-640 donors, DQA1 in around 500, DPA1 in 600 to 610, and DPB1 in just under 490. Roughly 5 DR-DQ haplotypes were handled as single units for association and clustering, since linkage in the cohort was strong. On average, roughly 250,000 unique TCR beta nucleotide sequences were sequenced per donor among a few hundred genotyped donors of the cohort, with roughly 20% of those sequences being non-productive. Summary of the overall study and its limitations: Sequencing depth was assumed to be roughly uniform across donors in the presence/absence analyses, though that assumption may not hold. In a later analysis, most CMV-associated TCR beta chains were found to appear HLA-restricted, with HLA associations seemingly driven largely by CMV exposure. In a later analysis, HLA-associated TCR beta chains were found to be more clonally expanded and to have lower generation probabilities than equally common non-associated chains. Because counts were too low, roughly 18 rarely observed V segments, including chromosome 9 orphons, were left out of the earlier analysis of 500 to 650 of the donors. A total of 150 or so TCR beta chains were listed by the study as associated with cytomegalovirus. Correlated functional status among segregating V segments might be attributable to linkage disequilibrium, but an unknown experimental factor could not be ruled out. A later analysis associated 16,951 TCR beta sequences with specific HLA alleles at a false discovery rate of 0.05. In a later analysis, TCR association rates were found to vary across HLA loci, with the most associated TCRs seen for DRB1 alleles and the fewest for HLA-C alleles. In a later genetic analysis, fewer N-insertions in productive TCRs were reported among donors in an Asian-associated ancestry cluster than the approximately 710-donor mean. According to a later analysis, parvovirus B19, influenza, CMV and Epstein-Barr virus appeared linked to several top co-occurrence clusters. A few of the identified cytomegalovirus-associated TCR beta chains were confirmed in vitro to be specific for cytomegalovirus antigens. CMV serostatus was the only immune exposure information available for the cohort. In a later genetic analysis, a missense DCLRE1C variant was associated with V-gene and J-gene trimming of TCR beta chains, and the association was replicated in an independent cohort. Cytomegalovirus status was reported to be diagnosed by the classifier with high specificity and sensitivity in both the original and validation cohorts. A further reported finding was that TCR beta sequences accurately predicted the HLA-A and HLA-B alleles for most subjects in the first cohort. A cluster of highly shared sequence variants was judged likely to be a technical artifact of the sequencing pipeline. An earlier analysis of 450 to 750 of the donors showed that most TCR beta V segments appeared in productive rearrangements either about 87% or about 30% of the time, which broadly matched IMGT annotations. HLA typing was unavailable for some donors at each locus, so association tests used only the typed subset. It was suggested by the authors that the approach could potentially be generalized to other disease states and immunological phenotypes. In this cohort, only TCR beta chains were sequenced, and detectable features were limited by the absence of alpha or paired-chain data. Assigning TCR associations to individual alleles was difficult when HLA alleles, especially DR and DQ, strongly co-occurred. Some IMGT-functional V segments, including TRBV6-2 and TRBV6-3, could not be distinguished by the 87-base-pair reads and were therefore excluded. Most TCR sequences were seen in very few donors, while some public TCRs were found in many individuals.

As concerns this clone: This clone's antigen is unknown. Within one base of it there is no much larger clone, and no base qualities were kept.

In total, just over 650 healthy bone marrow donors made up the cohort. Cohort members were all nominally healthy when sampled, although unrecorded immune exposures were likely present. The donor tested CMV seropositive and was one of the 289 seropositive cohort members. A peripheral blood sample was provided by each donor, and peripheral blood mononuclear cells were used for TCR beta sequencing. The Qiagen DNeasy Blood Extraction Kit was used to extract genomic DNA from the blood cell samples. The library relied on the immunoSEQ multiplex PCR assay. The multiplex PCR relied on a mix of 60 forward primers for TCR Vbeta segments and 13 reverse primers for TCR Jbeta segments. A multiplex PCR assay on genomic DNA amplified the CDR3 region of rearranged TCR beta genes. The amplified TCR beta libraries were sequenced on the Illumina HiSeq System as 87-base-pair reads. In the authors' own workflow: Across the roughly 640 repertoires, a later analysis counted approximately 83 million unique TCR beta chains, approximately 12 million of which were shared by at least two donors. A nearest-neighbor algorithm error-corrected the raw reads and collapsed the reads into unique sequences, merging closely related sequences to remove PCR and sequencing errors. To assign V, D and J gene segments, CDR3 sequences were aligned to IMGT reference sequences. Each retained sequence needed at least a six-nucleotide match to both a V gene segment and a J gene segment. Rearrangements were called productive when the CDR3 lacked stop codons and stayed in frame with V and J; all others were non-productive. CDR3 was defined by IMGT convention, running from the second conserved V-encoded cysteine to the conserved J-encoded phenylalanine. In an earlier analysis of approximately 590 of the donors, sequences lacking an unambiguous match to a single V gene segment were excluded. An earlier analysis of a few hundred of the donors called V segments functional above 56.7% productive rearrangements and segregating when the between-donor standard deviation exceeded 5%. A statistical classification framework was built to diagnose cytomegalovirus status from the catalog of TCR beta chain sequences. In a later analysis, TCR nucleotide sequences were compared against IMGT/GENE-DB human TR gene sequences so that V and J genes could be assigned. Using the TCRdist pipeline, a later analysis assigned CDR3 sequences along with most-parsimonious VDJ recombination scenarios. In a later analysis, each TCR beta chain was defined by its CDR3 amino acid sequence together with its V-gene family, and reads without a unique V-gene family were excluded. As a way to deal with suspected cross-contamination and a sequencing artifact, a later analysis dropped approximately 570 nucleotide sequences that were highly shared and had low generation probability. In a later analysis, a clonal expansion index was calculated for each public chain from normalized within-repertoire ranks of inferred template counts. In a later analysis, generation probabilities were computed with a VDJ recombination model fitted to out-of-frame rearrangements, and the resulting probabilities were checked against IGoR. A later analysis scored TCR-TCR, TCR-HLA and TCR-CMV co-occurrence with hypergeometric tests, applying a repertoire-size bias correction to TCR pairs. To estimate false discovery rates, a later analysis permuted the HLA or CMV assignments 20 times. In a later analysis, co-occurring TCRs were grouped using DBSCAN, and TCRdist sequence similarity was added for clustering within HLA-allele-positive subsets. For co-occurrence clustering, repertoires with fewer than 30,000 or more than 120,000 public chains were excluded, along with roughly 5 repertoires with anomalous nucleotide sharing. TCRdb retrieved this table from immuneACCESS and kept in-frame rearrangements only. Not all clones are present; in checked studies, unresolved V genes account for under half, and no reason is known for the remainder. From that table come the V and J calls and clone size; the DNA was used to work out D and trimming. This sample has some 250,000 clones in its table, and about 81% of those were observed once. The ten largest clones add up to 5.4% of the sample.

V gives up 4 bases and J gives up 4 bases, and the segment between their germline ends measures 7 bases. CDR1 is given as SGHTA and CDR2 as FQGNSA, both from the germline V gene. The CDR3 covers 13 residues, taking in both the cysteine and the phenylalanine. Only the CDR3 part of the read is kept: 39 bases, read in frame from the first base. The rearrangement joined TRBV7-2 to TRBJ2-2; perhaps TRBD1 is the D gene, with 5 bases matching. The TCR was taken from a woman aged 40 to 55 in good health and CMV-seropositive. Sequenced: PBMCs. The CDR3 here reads CASSSRVTGELFF. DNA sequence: TGTGCCAGCAGCTCCAGGGTCACCGGGGAGCTGTTTTTT.